The 28 T cell receptor beta chains below were found in one sample sequenced in a study of blood T cell repertoires in COVID-19. Only in-frame clones appear in the TCRdb table, and some are missing; sequencing was by immunoSEQ multiplex PCR. The table includes 110,000 to 150,000 clones, approximately 84% detected once. Input material: peripheral blood. All receptors derive from a human donor in a cohort sampled during active COVID-19.

The genes are TRBV5-1 and TRBJ2-2; the match to TRBD1 covers 7 bases. This CDR3 has 13 amino acids. In germline, CDR1 is SGHRS, CDR2 YFSETQ. The V and J ends lost 5 bases and 5 bases, in that order; junction bases with no gene match: 3. Written as DNA, the CDR3 is TGCGCCAGCAGGGAACAGGGGACCGGGGAGCTGTTTTTT. Protein sequence: CASREQGTGELFF.

The chain couples TRBV19 to TRBJ1-3, with TRBD1 matching 7 bases. J lost 4 bases, V lost 11 bases, and 8 bases had no gene match. This CDR3 comprises 13 residues. Germline CDR1 reads LNHDA; CDR2 reads SQIVND (reference sequence). DNA for the CDR3: TGTGCCTCACAGAGGGGGCTAGGAAACACCATATATTTT. Amino acid sequence: CASQRGLGNTIYF. The whole variable domain, filled in from reference TRBV19 and TRBJ1-3, reads DGGITQSPKYLFRKEGQNVTLSCEQNLNHDAMYWYRQDPGQGLRLIYYSQIVNDFQKGDIAEGYSVSREKKESFPLTVTSAQKNPTAFYLCASQRGLGNTIYFGEGSWLTVV.

This clone was observed a single time. The chain combines TRBV19 with TRBJ1-4, with 7 bases identical to TRBD1. The V gene end was trimmed by 4 bases and the J gene end by 4 bases; junction bases not matched to a gene: 6. Germline values: CDR1 LNHDA, CDR2 SQIVND (reference sequence). This CDR3 comprises 15 residues. For the CDR3, the DNA is TGTGCCAGTAGTACCCTGGACAGGCTTAATGAAAAACTGTTTTTT. Its translation: CASSTLDRLNEKLFF. The whole variable domain, remainder taken from reference TRBV19 and TRBJ1-4, is DGGITQSPKYLFRKEGQNVTLSCEQNLNHDAMYWYRQDPGQGLRLIYYSQIVNDFQKGDIAEGYSVSREKKESFPLTVTSAQKNPTAFYLCASSTLDRLNEKLFFGSGTQLSVL.

V and J are TRBV2 and TRBJ2-1; D unresolved. Trimming removed 2 bases at V and 0 bases at J, with 8 bases between. CDR1 SNHLY and CDR2 FYNNEI come from the germline V gene. The CDR3 totals 15 residues. The chain's CDR3 is CASSELVTSYNEQFF. The CDR3 DNA follows: TGTGCCAGCAGTGAACTAGTGACCTCCTACAATGAGCAGTTCTTC. Looking up the rest from reference TRBV2 and TRBJ2-1 gives the full variable domain: EPEVTQTPSHQVTQMGQEVILRCVPISNHLYFYWYRQILGQKVEFLVSFYNNEISEKSEIFDDQFSVERPDGSNFTLKIRSTKLEDSAMYFCASSELVTSYNEQFFGPGTRLTVL.

The rearrangement joins TRBV19 to TRBJ2-7; 9 nucleotides match TRBD1. This CDR3 is built from 14 residues. Germline V CDR1 and CDR2: LNHDA, SQIVND (reference sequence). V gave up 2 bases and J gave up 4 bases; unmatched junction bases: 3. This CDR3 reads CASSINDRGYEQYF. The DNA for the CDR3 is TGTGCCAGTAGTATAAACGACAGGGGGTACGAGCAGTACTTC.

The gene calls are TRBV19 and TRBJ2-5, with 11 bases lining up with TRBD1. CDR1 and CDR2 from the germline V gene are LNHDA and SQIVND (reference sequence). V shed 9 bases and J 4 bases; nucleotides not matched to a gene: 13. The CDR3 totals 16 residues. DNA for the CDR3: TGTGCCAGCGCAAGGACCGGACAGGGGGCTTTAGAGACCCAGTACTTC. It yields the protein CASARTGQGALETQYF.

The chain couples TRBV6-5 to TRBJ1-5; D perhaps matches TRBD1 (5 bases). The length of the CDR3 is 14 residues. The V and J ends lost 0 bases and 7 bases respectively, with 10 bases between them. CDR1 is MNHEY, CDR2 SVGAGI, per germline. For the CDR3, the DNA is TGTGCCAGCAGTTACTCGGCAGGGATGCAGCCCCAGCATTTT. Protein sequence: CASSYSAGMQPQHF.

The chain joins TRBV4-3 to TRBJ2-3; 14 positions match TRBD2. CDR1 and CDR2 (germline): LGHNA, YSLEER. V lost 0 bases, J lost 4 bases, and 9 bases stayed unmatched. This CDR3 region has 19 residues. The CDR3 loop reads CASSQDTTSGGAFPDTQYF. The DNA of the CDR3 is TGCGCCAGCAGCCAAGATACGACTAGCGGGGGGGCCTTCCCAGATACGCAGTATTTT.

This sequence joins TRBV5-1 and TRBJ2-3, with 9 bases that match TRBD2. Germline assignment: CDR1 SGHRS and CDR2 YFSETQ. The CDR3 spans 14 residues. The ends lost 5 bases at V and 2 bases at J; junction bases unmatched: 3. CDR3 DNA sequence: TGCGCCAGCAGGACTAGCGGTTCCACAGATACGCAGTATTTT. Translating it yields CASRTSGSTDTQYF.

V usage is TRBV7-8 and J usage is TRBJ2-6; TRBD1 is a possible D gene (5 bases). This CDR3 contains 19 residues. Germline V gene lookup returns CDR1 SGHVS and CDR2 FQNEAQ. The V end lost 0 bases, the J end lost 0 bases, and 15 bases lay between the germline ends. The chain's CDR3 is CASSLAGRAFHSGANVLTF. CDR3 nucleotides: TGTGCCAGCAGCTTAGCGGGCAGGGCGTTCCACTCTGGGGCCAACGTCCTGACTTTC.

V gene TRBV28 combines with J gene TRBJ2-5; D is uncertain. Per the germline V gene, CDR1 is MDHEN and CDR2 is SYDVKM. V was cut by 5 bases and J by 0 bases, with 13 bases left in between. There are 15 residues in the CDR3. This CDR3 is CASSGNWRNQETQYF. The CDR3 DNA follows: TGTGCCAGCAGTGGAAATTGGAGAAACCAAGAGACCCAGTACTTC.

The chain recombines TRBV21-1 with TRBJ2-7; the table names TRBD1, a call not compared with the DNA. TRBV21-1 is listed as a pseudogene. The CDR3 sequence is 15 residues long. The CDR3 loop is CASSKGTRGVDEQYF. The CDR3 DNA reads TGTGCCAGCAGCAAAGGAACCAGGGGTGTCGACGAGCAGTACTTC.

The rearrangement uses TRBV4-2 and TRBJ2-3; TRBD2 matches 7 bases. The CDR3 runs 15 residues. V shed 0 bases and J 2 bases; nucleotides not matched to a gene: 2. Germline CDR1 is LGHNA and CDR2 is YNFKEQ. The CDR3 region is CASSQEGDYTDTQYF. CDR3 bases: TGTGCCAGCAGCCAAGAGGGGGACTACACAGATACGCAGTATTTT.

The chain's CDR3 is CASSQRTGSRSSTDTQYF. The CDR3 bases are TGTGCCAGCAGCCAACGGACGGGGAGTCGGTCTAGCACAGATACGCAGTATTTT. The V and J genes are TRBV3-1 (or the pseudogene TRBV3-2) and TRBJ2-3; D is perhaps TRBD2 (5 bases). The CDR3 totals 18 residues. V was pared by 2 bases and J by 0 bases, with 18 bases between. Germline V gene data show CDR1 as LGHDT and CDR2 as YNNKEL (reference sequence).

This chain uses TRBV6-5 with TRBJ1-2; perhaps TRBD1 as D (5 bases). The CDR3 covers 15 residues. Germline CDR1 is MNHEY and CDR2 is SVGAGI. Trimming left V 2 bases short and J 0 bases short, with 10 bases between. The CDR3 DNA is TGTGCCAGCAGTTACCGGGGGGGTGCTAACTATGGCTACACCTTC. This encodes CASSYRGGANYGYTF.

This rearrangement joins TRBV10-2 to TRBJ1-6; 8 bases fit TRBD1. Germline V lookup: CDR1 WSHSY, CDR2 SAAADI. The CDR3 totals 15 residues. The trim removed 6 bases at V and 8 bases at J, leaving 9 bases unmatched. CDR3 protein: CASRQRTGKDSPLHF. The CDR3 nucleotides read TGCGCCAGCAGACAACGGACAGGGAAAGATTCACCCCTCCACTTT.

The CDR3 coding sequence is TGCGCCAGCAGCTTGGGAGGCCGAGTTAATGAGCAGTTCTTC. It translates to CASSLGGRVNEQFF. The V call is TRBV5-1, the J call TRBJ2-1; D is unclear. Per germline, CDR1 SGHRS and CDR2 YFSETQ. The CDR3 runs to 14 residues. The V gene lost 0 bases and the J gene lost 7 bases, with 11 bases spanning the gap.

The V call is TRBV4-3, the J call TRBJ2-1, with D uncertain. Germline-derived CDR1 and CDR2 are LGHNA and YSLEER. The CDR3 extends over 14 amino acids. Trimming removed 0 bases at V and 12 bases at J, with 15 bases between. The CDR3 DNA follows: TGCGCCAGCAGCCAAGATACGGCGGTTTTTGGGCAGTTCTTC. Protein product: CASSQDTAVFGQFF.

The chain carries TRBV7-8 and TRBJ2-2; 12 bases match TRBD1. The V gene's germline CDR1 is SGHVS and CDR2 FQNEAQ. Trimming removed 2 bases from V and 6 bases from J; junction bases left unmatched: 4. This CDR3 is built from 16 residues. Written as DNA, the CDR3 is TGTGCCAGCAGCTTAAGGGACAGGGGGCTAGCCGGGGAGCTGTTTTTT. It specifies CASSLRDRGLAGELFF.

The chain combines TRBV5-1 with TRBJ1-2; tentatively, D is TRBD1 (6 bases). V lost 0 bases and J lost 4, with 16 bases in between. Germline-derived CDR1 and CDR2 are SGHRS and YFSETQ. The CDR3 contains 16 residues. CDR3 sequence (DNA): TGCGCCAGCAGCTTGGCCCTCGGGGGGGCAAGCTATGGCTACACCTTC. Translation gives CASSLALGGASYGYTF.

This clone was observed once. This chain joins TRBV18 and TRBJ2-7; 7 nucleotides line up with TRBD1. The CDR3 has 14 amino acids. V lost 2 bases and J lost 2; bases outside the gene matches: 3. CDR1 and CDR2 from the germline V gene are KGHSH and LQKENI. CDR3 loop: CASSPAGTAYEQYF. The CDR3 DNA reads TGTGCCAGCTCACCAGCCGGGACAGCCTACGAGCAGTACTTC.

The gene calls are TRBV6-2 or TRBV6-3 and TRBJ1-6; 7 bases align to TRBD1. Germline V gene sequence: CDR1 MNHEY, CDR2 SVGEGT. Losses at the gene ends were 6 bases for V and 10 bases for J; bases not matched to a gene: 3. The CDR3 contains 12 residues. Here the CDR3 reads CASSRQGSPLHF. DNA of the CDR3: TGTGCCAGCAGCCGACAGGGATCACCCCTCCACTTT.

About this clone: The junction departs from the called germline gene at one end, perhaps through a read error. V gene TRBV6-1 combines with J gene TRBJ2-2; 10 bases map to TRBD2. The CDR3 is made up of 15 amino acids. Germline CDR1 reads MNHNS; CDR2 reads SASEGT. For the CDR3, the DNA is TGTGCCAGCAGGGAAGCGGGGGGGGTAACCGGGGAGCTGTTTTTT. It translates to CASREAGGVTGELFF.

The chain's CDR3 is CASSYRGRENEKLFF. Here the CDR3 DNA reads TGTGCCAGCAGTTATCGGGGTCGAGAGAATGAAAAACTGTTTTTT. V is TRBV6-2 or TRBV6-3 and J is TRBJ1-4; D gene ambiguous. The V end was cut by 3 bases, the J end by 5 bases, with 13 bases between. CDR1 and CDR2 from the germline V gene are MNHEY and SVGEGT. The CDR3 consists of 15 residues.

In its sample, this clone was seen once. V is TRBV3-1 (or the pseudogene TRBV3-2) and J is TRBJ1-3; a possible D gene is TRBD1 (6 bases). Trimming pared 9 bases from V and 4 bases from J, leaving 16 bases between. Germline-derived CDR1 and CDR2 are LGHDT and YNNKEL (reference sequence). The CDR3 totals 14 residues. Written as DNA, the CDR3 is TGTGCCAGAAACCATGCAGGGGTCGGAAACACCATATATTTT. Its protein product is CARNHAGVGNTIYF.

The gene calls are TRBV5-1 and TRBJ2-1; tentatively, D is TRBD2 (6 bases). Germline CDR1 SGHRS, CDR2 YFSETQ. V dropped 7 bases and J dropped 9 bases, with 11 bases sitting between them. This CDR3 comprises 11 residues. The CDR3 here is CASVGGIEQFF. CDR3 coding DNA: TGCGCCAGCGTCGGAGGGATTGAGCAGTTCTTC.

A single count supports this clone. V and J are TRBV9 and TRBJ1-2, with 10 bases matching TRBD1. Germline values: CDR1 SGDLS, CDR2 YYNGEE. This CDR3 region has 15 residues. The V gene end was trimmed by 4 bases and the J gene end by 8 bases; junction bases not matched to a gene: 11. CDR3 coding DNA: TGTGCCAGCAGCCCCCGTACCGGGACAGGGGCCGGCTACACCTTC. Encoded protein: CASSPRTGTGAGYTF.

This clone was detected only once. This chain links TRBV28 with TRBJ2-6, with D perhaps TRBD1 (6 bases). This CDR3 comprises 18 residues. Germline lookup yields CDR1 MDHEN and CDR2 SYDVKM. Deletions cut 3 bases from V and 1 base from J, with 16 bases between. The CDR3 DNA sequence: TGTGCCAGCAGTTTGCAGTCGGGCAGGGGATCTGGGGCCAACGTCCTGACTTTC. Translated: CASSLQSGRGSGANVLTF.